The 30 T cell receptor beta chains listed next were all sequenced from one sample in a study of shared clonotypes between healthy human individuals. Method: immunoSEQ multiplex PCR; TCRdb's copy keeps in-frame clones and lacks some. The sample lists more than 1.2 million clones, roughly 98.5% seen once, with about 0.35% in the top ten. Specimen: naive CD4+ T cells sorted from blood. Specified subset: CD45RA+ positively selected. All receptors come from a man younger than 45 in good health.

This chain connects TRBV5-4 to TRBJ2-3, with 16 bases identical to TRBD2. The CDR3 contains 20 residues. The germline CDR1 and CDR2 sequences are SGHNT and YYREEE (reference sequence). J gave up 0 bases and V 1 base, and 8 bases lay outside the gene matches. DNA of the CDR3: TGTGCCAGCAGCTTGTCGCCGGGACTAGCGGGAGGGATCAGCACAGATACGCAGTATTTT. It specifies CASSLSPGLAGGISTDTQYF.

The gene calls are TRBV30 and TRBJ1-1; D is unclear. Between the trimmed V and J ends, which lost 0 bases and 6 bases, there was a span of 17 bases. Germline-derived CDR1 and CDR2 are GTSNPN and SVGIG (reference sequence). This CDR3 has 15 amino acids. The CDR3 here is CAWSVRPKQVPEAFF. The CDR3 DNA reads as TGTGCCTGGAGTGTAAGGCCCAAGCAGGTACCTGAAGCTTTCTTT.

The rearrangement links TRBV7-2 to TRBJ1-5, with no clear D. The germline gives CDR1 SGHTA, CDR2 FQGNSA. Trimming stripped 2 bases from V and 0 bases from J, with 14 bases between. The CDR3 length is 17 residues. CDR3 region: CASSLPKTDYSNQPQHF. As DNA, the CDR3 is TGTGCCAGCAGCTTACCAAAGACGGATTATAGCAATCAGCCCCAGCATTTT.

The chain employs TRBV5-1 and TRBJ1-2, with D unclear. CDR1 is SGHRS, CDR2 YFSETQ, per germline. CDR3 size: 13 residues. The V end was cut by 0 bases, the J end by 3 bases, with 6 bases between. DNA for the CDR3: TGCGCCAGCAGCTTGGACAGTGACTATGGCTACACCTTC. Translating gives CASSLDSDYGYTF.

The chain carries TRBV6-6 and TRBJ2-7, with D tentatively TRBD1 or TRBD2 (5 bases each). Germline V gives CDR1 MNHNY, CDR2 SVGAGI (reference sequence). V lost 2 bases and J lost 7, with 18 bases in between. This CDR3 spans 15 amino acids. The CDR3 is CASSYGAGFPGEQYF. The CDR3 DNA follows: TGTGCCAGCAGTTACGGGGCAGGGTTCCCGGGAGAGCAGTACTTC.

Here the CDR3 DNA reads TGTGCCAGCAGCTTAATGAGCGAAAAACTGTTTTTT. As protein: CASSLMSEKLFF. The chain is built from TRBV7-9 and TRBJ1-4, with no clear D. V dropped 2 bases and J dropped 8 bases, with 6 bases sitting between them. The CDR3 is 12 amino acids. Germline V gene lookup returns CDR1 SEHNR and CDR2 FQNEAQ (reference sequence).

The chain uses TRBV7-9 and TRBJ2-1; TRBD2 agrees at 14 bases. V shed 4 bases and J 6 bases; nucleotides not matched to a gene: 5. Germline CDR1 and CDR2: SEHNR and FQNEAQ (reference sequence). This CDR3 contains 16 residues. The CDR3 DNA reads TGTGCCAGCAGCTCGCCGGGACTAGCGGGAGTCAATGAGCAGTTCTTC. Amino acid sequence: CASSSPGLAGVNEQFF.

Remarks on this clone: Other nucleotide sequences from this sample produce the same CDR3. The V call is TRBV2, the J call TRBJ2-3; TRBD1 is a possible D gene (5 bases). Looked up from germline, CDR1 is SNHLY and CDR2 is FYNNEI. This CDR3 comprises 12 residues. V was pared by 2 bases and J by 5 bases, with 5 bases between. CDR3 in DNA: TGTGCCAGCAGTGAACAGGGAGATACGCAGTATTTT. Translated: CASSEQGDTQYF.

The CDR3 region has the DNA TGTGCCAGCAGTCGCGGGCCAGGCAATCAGCCCCAGCATTTT. Translated, it gives CASSRGPGNQPQHF. The J gene is TRBJ1-5, the V gene TRBV6-5; D call uncertain. The CDR3 has 14 amino acids. V lost 5 bases, J lost 2 bases, and 10 bases lay in between. Germline loops: CDR1 MNHEY, CDR2 SVGAGI.

This clone is a singleton in its sample. For the CDR3, the DNA is TGCGCCAGCGGGACAGGGGCCCACGAGCAGTACTTC. The encoded protein is CASGTGAHEQYF. The gene calls are TRBV10-1 and TRBJ2-7, with TRBD1 matching 10 bases. Germline CDR1 is WNHNN and CDR2 is SYGVQD (reference sequence). The CDR3 consists of 12 residues. Germline trimming cut 8 bases from V and 5 bases from J; bases unmatched to any gene: 3.

The rearrangement uses TRBV19 and TRBJ2-1, with 8 bases fitting TRBD2. Germline CDR1 and CDR2: LNHDA and SQIVND (reference sequence). The CDR3 has 16 residues. V lost 6 bases and J lost 1; bases outside the gene matches: 8. The CDR3 reads CASSHLAGVSYNEQFF. The CDR3 DNA reads TGTGCCAGTAGCCATCTAGCGGGCGTATCCTACAATGAGCAGTTCTTC.

J is TRBJ2-7 and V is TRBV5-1; D call uncertain. Germline loops: CDR1 SGHRS, CDR2 YFSETQ. CDR3 size: 13 residues. Trimming took off 2 bases at V and 3 bases at J, with 9 bases between the two ends. The chain's CDR3 is CASSFWVGYEQYF. CDR3 coding DNA: TGCGCCAGCAGCTTTTGGGTAGGCTACGAGCAGTACTTC.

V and J are TRBV6-5 and TRBJ2-5; possible D gene TRBD1, 6 bases. Germline CDR1 MNHEY, CDR2 SVGAGI. CDR3 size: 15 residues. Trimming shortened V by 2 bases and J by 1 base, and 11 bases separated the two germline ends. This CDR3 reads CASSYGGHPQETQYF. CDR3 in DNA: TGTGCCAGCAGTTACGGGGGACACCCCCAAGAGACCCAGTACTTC.

V and J are TRBV18 and TRBJ2-7; possibly TRBD2 for D (5 bases). Trimming took off 1 base at V and 4 bases at J, with 8 bases between the two ends. This CDR3 is 13 amino acids long. Germline V gene lookup returns CDR1 KGHSH and CDR2 LQKENI. CDR3 bases: TGTGCCAGCTCACCACAGAGGGCTTACGAGCAGTACTTC. Amino acid sequence: CASSPQRAYEQYF.

This rearrangement joins TRBV2 to TRBJ2-1; a weak D match, TRBD2 (7 bases). In germline, CDR1 is SNHLY, CDR2 FYNNEI. The CDR3 is 16 amino acids. V was clipped by 4 bases and J by 7 bases, with 20 bases between them. The CDR3 region has the DNA TGTGCCAGCAGTGTAGAGGGGGGAGGGCCCTCGAATGAGCAGTTCTTC. The encoded protein is CASSVEGGGPSNEQFF.

Turning to this clone: The sample holds other DNA sequences that translate to the same CDR3. The chain joins TRBV28 to TRBJ2-1; D is ambiguous. CDR3 length equals 12 residues. Germline V lookup: CDR1 MDHEN, CDR2 SYDVKM. V was cut by 3 bases and J by 4 bases, with 4 bases left in between. CDR3 sequence (DNA): TGTGCCAGCAGTTTCTTGTACAATGAGCAGTTCTTC. This encodes CASSFLYNEQFF.

V gene TRBV11-2 combines with J gene TRBJ1-1; D uncertain. Germline lookup yields CDR1 SGHAT and CDR2 FQNNGV. The CDR3 extends over 13 amino acids. Trimming stripped 3 bases from V and 1 base from J, with 6 bases between. The chain's CDR3 is CASSFDGNTEAFF. In nucleotides, the CDR3 is TGTGCCAGCAGCTTCGACGGGAACACTGAAGCTTTCTTT.

V is TRBV4-1 and J is TRBJ2-7; 8 bases are a match to TRBD2. The V segment lost 0 bases and the J segment 3 bases; nucleotides outside the gene matches: 4. Germline values: CDR1 MGHRA, CDR2 YSYEKL. This CDR3 is 15 amino acids long. The CDR3 bases are TGCGCCAGCAGCCAAGATCCCGGGGGGGACTACGAGCAGTACTTC. Its translation: CASSQDPGGDYEQYF.

On this clone: The same CDR3 is also encoded by other DNA sequences in this sample. The chain couples TRBV18 to TRBJ2-7, with 11 bases lining up with TRBD1. This CDR3 comprises 14 residues. The junction had 0 bases not matched to a gene; V was cut back by 5 bases and J by 0 bases. Germline assignment: CDR1 KGHSH and CDR2 LQKENI. This CDR3 is CASSGTGGSYEQYF. The DNA of the CDR3 is TGTGCCAGCTCAGGGACAGGGGGCTCCTACGAGCAGTACTTC.

Turning to this clone: Other DNA sequences from this sample encode an identical CDR3 as well. The chain combines TRBV7-2 with TRBJ2-5; 7 bases line up with TRBD2. The CDR3 sequence is 12 residues long. Germline CDR1 is SGHTA and CDR2 is FQGNSA. The V segment lost 4 bases and the J segment 4 bases; nucleotides outside the gene matches: 0. CDR3 amino acids: CASSSGGETQYF. The CDR3 nucleotides read TGTGCCAGCAGCTCGGGGGGAGAGACCCAGTACTTC. The full variable domain, with the rest looked up from reference TRBV7-2 and TRBJ2-5, is GAGVSQSPSNKVTEKGKDVELRCDPISGHTALYWYRQSLGQGLEFLIYFQGNSAPDKSGLPSDRFSAERTGGSVSTLTIQRTQQEDSAVYLCASSSGGETQYFGPGTRLLVL.

The chain uses TRBV19 and TRBJ2-2; 7 bases fit TRBD1. The germline V gene encodes CDR1 LNHDA and CDR2 SQIVND (reference sequence). With V trimmed by 7 bases and J by 0 bases, 11 bases remained unmatched. The CDR3 is made up of 17 amino acids. The CDR3 here is CASTVRDSNSNTGELFF. The CDR3 DNA sequence: TGTGCCAGTACTGTCCGGGACAGCAATTCGAACACCGGGGAGCTGTTTTTT.

The chain employs TRBV19 and TRBJ2-5; 7 bases match TRBD1. Trimming at V came to 4 bases and at J to 4 bases, leaving 3 bases not matched to a gene. Germline-derived CDR1 and CDR2 are LNHDA and SQIVND (reference sequence). The CDR3 runs to 13 residues. For the CDR3, the DNA is TGTGCCAGTAGTACAGGGACAGCAGAGACCCAGTACTTC. As protein: CASSTGTAETQYF.

This clone was found once. The rearrangement uses TRBV7-9 and TRBJ2-7; D remains unclear. CDR1 and CDR2 from the germline V gene are SEHNR and FQNEAQ (reference sequence). The CDR3 consists of 15 residues. V lost 2 bases and J 5 bases, leaving 16 bases between the germline ends. CDR3 DNA sequence: TGTGCCAGCAGCTTATTTTCAGAGCCGCCGCACGAGCAGTACTTC. Its protein product is CASSLFSEPPHEQYF.

This chain uses TRBV9 with TRBJ2-1; 11 bases are a match to TRBD2. V was clipped by 3 bases and J by 9 bases; unmatched bases: 5. From germline, CDR1 is SGDLS and CDR2 YYNGEE. The CDR3 consists of 14 residues. CDR3 DNA sequence: TGTGCCAGCAGCGCGGGGACTAGCGGACCTGAGCAGTTCTTC. Protein sequence: CASSAGTSGPEQFF.

Of note for this clone: The sample holds other DNA sequences that translate to the same CDR3. The chain carries TRBV5-1 and TRBJ2-2, with 10 bases fitting TRBD2. Germline CDR1 reads SGHRS; CDR2 reads YFSETQ. J was trimmed by 2 bases and V by 0 bases; bases with no gene match: 1. CDR3 length: 16 amino acids. The CDR3 loop reads CASSLGLAGNTGELFF. The CDR3 region has the DNA TGCGCCAGCAGCTTGGGACTAGCGGGCAACACCGGGGAGCTGTTTTTT.

The chain joins TRBV19 to TRBJ1-5; D remains unclear. The V and J ends lost 3 bases and 0 bases respectively, with 12 bases between them. Per germline, CDR1 LNHDA and CDR2 SQIVND (reference sequence). This CDR3 is 16 amino acids long. The CDR3 coding sequence is TGTGCCAGTAGTATTTTGGCAGTTTATAGCAATCAGCCCCAGCATTTT. This translates into CASSILAVYSNQPQHF.

The chain joins TRBV30 to TRBJ2-3; D may be TRBD1 (6 bases). Trimming took off 0 bases at V and 5 bases at J, with 15 bases between the two ends. The CDR3 is 15 amino acids. Germline loops: CDR1 GTSNPN, CDR2 SVGIG (reference sequence). The CDR3 region is CAWSVLVGTLDTQYF. The CDR3 region has the DNA TGTGCCTGGAGTGTATTAGTGGGGACACTAGATACGCAGTATTTT.

This clone was seen once. This chain links TRBV6-1 with TRBJ1-5, with TRBD1 matching 7 bases. The CDR3 totals 15 residues. Germline V lookup: CDR1 MNHNS, CDR2 SASEGT. V shed 6 bases and J 4 bases; nucleotides not matched to a gene: 9. DNA of the CDR3: TGTGCCAGCAGACATCCTCAGGGGGGGAATCAGCCCCAGCATTTT. Translating gives CASRHPQGGNQPQHF.

Comment on this clone: A junction boundary mismatches the germline segment, possibly from a read error. This CDR3 is CASSERPPGEGQKTQYF. The CDR3 DNA reads as TGCGCCAGCAGTGAGAGACCCCCAGGGGAGGGCCAAAAGACCCAGTACTTC. The chain employs TRBV10-2 and TRBJ2-5, with a possible D match to TRBD2 (7 bases). CDR1 WSHSY and CDR2 SAAADI come from the germline V gene. The CDR3 is made up of 17 amino acids.

The chain combines TRBV6-5 with TRBJ2-3, with D perhaps given as TRBD1 or TRBD2 (5 bases each). V was cut by 2 bases and J by 5 bases, with 17 bases left in between. The CDR3 sequence is 16 residues long. Germline V gives CDR1 MNHEY, CDR2 SVGAGI. The CDR3 protein is CASSYLPRGRVDTQYF. The CDR3 DNA is TGTGCCAGCAGTTACCTCCCACGGGGACGGGTAGATACGCAGTATTTT.